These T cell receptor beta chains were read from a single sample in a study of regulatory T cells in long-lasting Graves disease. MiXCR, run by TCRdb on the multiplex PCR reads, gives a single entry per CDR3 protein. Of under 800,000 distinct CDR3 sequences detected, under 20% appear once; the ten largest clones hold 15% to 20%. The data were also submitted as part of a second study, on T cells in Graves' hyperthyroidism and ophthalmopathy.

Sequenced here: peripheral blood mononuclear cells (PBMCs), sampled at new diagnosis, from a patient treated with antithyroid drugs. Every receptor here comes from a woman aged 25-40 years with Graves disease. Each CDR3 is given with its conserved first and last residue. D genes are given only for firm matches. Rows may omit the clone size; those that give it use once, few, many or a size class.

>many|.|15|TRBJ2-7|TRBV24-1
TGTGCCACCAGTGATTGGAGAGCAGACTCCTACGAGCAGTACTTC
CATSDWRADSYEQYF
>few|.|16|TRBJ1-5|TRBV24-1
TGTGCCACCAGTGACGCGATCGGGGGTAGCAATCAGCCCCAGCATTTT
CATSDAIGGSNQPQHF
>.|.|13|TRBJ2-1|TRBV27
TGTGCCAGCAGTTTGACCACTCAATATGAGCAGTTCTTC
CASSLTTQYEQFF
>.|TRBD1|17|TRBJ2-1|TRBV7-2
TGTGCCAGCAGCTTAGTAGGGACAGGGGTCTTCTACAATGAGCAGTTCTTC
CASSLVGTGVFYNEQFF
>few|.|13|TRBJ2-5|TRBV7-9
TGTGCCAGCAGCTTATACTCGGGGGAGACCCAGTACTTC
CASSLYSGETQYF
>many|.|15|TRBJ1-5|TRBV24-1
TGTGCCACCAGTGTCTCAGGGAGAAGCAATCAGCCCCAGCATTTT
CATSVSGRSNQPQHF
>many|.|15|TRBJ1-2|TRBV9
TGTGCCAGCAGCGTAGATGCTCAGTTTCCGGATGGCTACACCTTC
CASSVDAQFPDGYTF
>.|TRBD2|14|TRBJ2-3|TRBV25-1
TGTGCCAGCAGTGATCTAGCGGGAGCAGATACGCAGTATTTT
CASSDLAGADTQYF
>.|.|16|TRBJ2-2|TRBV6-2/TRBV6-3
TGTGCCAGCCGACGCCGGTTAGGGTCGAACACCGGGGAGCTGTTTTTT
CASRRRLGSNTGELFF
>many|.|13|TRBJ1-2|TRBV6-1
TGTGCCAGCGCCCCCGGGCTTAGGGGTGGGGCCACCTTC
CASAPGLRGGATF
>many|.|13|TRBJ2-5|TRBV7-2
TGTGCCAGCAGCTCTCTTTTACCGGGGATTGGATACTTC
CASSSLLPGIGYF
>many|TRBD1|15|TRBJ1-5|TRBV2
TGTGCCAGCAGCGTCGACAGGGGGAGTAATCAGCCCCAGCATTTT
CASSVDRGSNQPQHF
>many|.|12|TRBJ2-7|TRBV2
TGTGCCAGCACCGGGGGCCCATACGAGCAGTACTTC
CASTGGPYEQYF
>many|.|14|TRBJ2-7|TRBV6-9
TGTGCCAGCAGTTACGGGGGCACCTCCCCGGAGCAGTACTTC
CASSYGGTSPEQYF
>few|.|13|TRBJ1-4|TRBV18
TGTGCCAGCTCACCTCAGGGCTTTGAAAAACTGTTTTTT
CASSPQGFEKLFF
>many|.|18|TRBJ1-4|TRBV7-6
TGTGCCAGCAGCCTCTATCTATCCCTGGGGGAAACTAATGAAAAACTGTTTTTT
CASSLYLSLGETNEKLFF
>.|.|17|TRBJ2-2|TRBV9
TGTGCCAGCAGCGTAGGAACGACGTCCCGAGGCACCGGGGAGCTGTTTTTT
CASSVGTTSRGTGELFF
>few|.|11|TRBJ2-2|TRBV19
TGTGCCAGTAGTAGATCGGGGGAGCTGTTTTTT
CASSRSGELFF
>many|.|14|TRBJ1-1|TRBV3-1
TGTGCCAGCAGCCAAGCGGGCCCGCGCACTGAAGCTTTCTTT
CASSQAGPRTEAFF
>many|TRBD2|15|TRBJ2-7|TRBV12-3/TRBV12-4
TGTGCCAGCAGTCGTACTAGCGGAAGATTCTACGAGCAGTACTTC
CASSRTSGRFYEQYF
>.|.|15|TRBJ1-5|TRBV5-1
TGCGCCAGCAGCCGTACAGGGAGTCAGGGGCAGCCCCAGCATTTT
CASSRTGSQGQPQHF
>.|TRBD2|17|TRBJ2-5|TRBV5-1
TGCGCCAGCAGCTTCTCAGTCGTAACGGGGGGCCAAGAGACCCAGTACTTC
CASSFSVVTGGQETQYF
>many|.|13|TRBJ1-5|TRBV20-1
TGCAGTGCTAGACGGGGGGCTGGACAGCCCCAGCATTTT
CSARRGAGQPQHF
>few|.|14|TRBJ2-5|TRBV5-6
TGTGCCAGCAGTCCCAGGGGAGGGGTAGAGACCCAGTACTTC
CASSPRGGVETQYF